This T cell receptor (beta chain) derives from a study of beta chain features in type 1 diabetes. Expressed TCRB transcripts were sequenced after all isolated RNA was converted to cDNA. Only in-frame clones appear in the TCRdb table, and some are missing; sequencing was by immunoSEQ multiplex PCR. The sample lists around 250,000 clones, more than 13% occurring once. This clone has only a few counts. Its specificity is not known. CDR3 length: 14 amino acids. In germline, CDR1 is MNHEY, CDR2 SMNVEV (reference sequence). V shed 3 bases and J shed 4 bases, with 10 bases lying between them. Regarding the study as a whole: Shortening that was moderate but significant affected the TCRB CDR3s of Type 1 diabetes patients in all four CD4+ subsets. Insertions at VDJ junctions were less frequent in type 1 diabetes patients. These patients also deleted more nucleotides at the same junctions. TCRB repertoires of naive, central memory and Treg cells appeared more similar among patients than among healthy donors. Researchers cautioned that cDNA sequencing could over-represent cells with high TCR expression.

This receptor was taken from a man aged 25 to 40 with type 1 diabetes. The sample comprised naive CD4+ T cells from blood. The chain joins TRBV27 to TRBJ1-5; TRBD1 is a possible D gene (6 bases). This chain's CDR3 is CASSFGTPNQPQHF. The DNA for the CDR3 is TGTGCCAGCAGTTTCGGGACACCGAATCAGCCCCAGCATTTT.